This T cell receptor (beta chain) derives from a study of blood T cell repertoires in COVID-19. The overall study: Whether acute or convalescent, the COVID-19 samples came from the United States, Italy and Spain. In each case, the material was cDNA or gDNA derived from T cells, B-cell-depleted T cells, or PBMCs.

The CDR3 is 16 residues long. Germline V gene data show CDR1 as MRHNA and CDR2 as SNTAGT. The trim removed 3 bases at V and 0 bases at J, leaving 1 base unmatched. Per the original data handling: Scientists estimated how many nucleated cells there were by amplifying reference gene primers. Data came from immunoSEQ multiplex PCR; TCRdb stores just in-frame clones and leaves some out. The D gene and trimming were derived from the DNA, and the V and J assignments and clone size from that table. The repertoire holds some 69,000 clones, approximately 89% seen once, with less than 5.5% in the top ten. The TCR sequence derives from a woman between 45 and 65 years old with active COVID-19. This chain links TRBV6-4 with TRBJ2-6; TRBD1 aligns across 8 bases. Specimen: peripheral blood. The CDR3 sequence: CASSEDRASGANVLTF. DNA of the CDR3: TGTGCCAGCAGTGAGGACAGGGCCTCTGGGGCCAACGTCCTGACTTTC.